These 18 T cell receptor beta chains came from one sample sequenced in a study of blood T cell repertoires in COVID-19. The protocol was immunoSEQ multiplex PCR, while the TCRdb copy is restricted to in-frame clones and leaves out a portion. The table records more than 120,000 clones, approximately 89% of them present only once. The sequenced sample consisted of peripheral blood. These receptors were taken from a human donor in a cohort sampled during active COVID-19.

The chain couples TRBV19 to TRBJ1-1; possibly TRBD1 for D (5 bases). The CDR3 runs 14 residues. The germline V and J ends were trimmed by 2 bases and 4 bases, with 11 bases remaining between them. Germline V lookup: CDR1 LNHDA, CDR2 SQIVND (reference sequence). CDR3 amino acids: CASSIQGIGTEAFF. DNA for the CDR3: TGTGCCAGTAGTATACAGGGCATCGGCACTGAAGCTTTCTTT.

The chain joins TRBV19 to TRBJ2-7, with a tentative D call TRBD1 (6 bases). The germline V and J ends were trimmed by 1 base and 0 bases, with 13 bases remaining between them. The length of the CDR3 is 16 residues. CDR1 and CDR2 (germline): LNHDA, SQIVND (reference sequence). DNA for the CDR3: TGTGCCAGTAGTATAGCGTGGACAGCGATCTCCTACGAGCAGTACTTC. Protein sequence: CASSIAWTAISYEQYF.

The CDR3 spells CASSQDLGGISYEQYF. CDR3 bases: TGCGCCAGCAGCCAAGATCTCGGGGGAATCTCCTACGAGCAGTACTTC. The rearrangement uses TRBV4-3 and TRBJ2-7; TRBD2 is a possible D gene (6 bases). The CDR3 contains 16 residues. Germline V CDR1 and CDR2: LGHNA, YSLEER. V gave up 0 bases and J gave up 0 bases, with 12 bases separating them.

This clone has just a few counts. The chain employs TRBV11-1 and TRBJ2-7; tentatively, D is TRBD1 (5 bases). CDR1 and CDR2 from the germline V gene are SGHAT and FQDESV (reference sequence). The V gene lost 2 bases and the J gene lost 6 bases, with 11 bases spanning the gap. This CDR3 is built from 13 residues. CDR3 protein: CASSLIGQSEQYF. Written as DNA, the CDR3 is TGTGCCAGCAGCTTAATAGGACAATCCGAGCAGTACTTC.

The rearrangement links TRBV20-1 to TRBJ2-7, with TRBD1 matching over 7 bases. Germline loops: CDR1 DFQATT, CDR2 SNEGSKA (reference sequence). V was pared by 6 bases and J by 4 bases, with 3 bases of the junction left unmatched. The CDR3 contains 11 residues. CDR3 residues: CSAQGTYEQYF. In DNA, the CDR3 is TGCAGTGCACAGGGGACGTACGAGCAGTACTTC.

The rearrangement uses TRBV29-1 and TRBJ2-6; no clear D gene. Germline V lookup: CDR1 SQVTM, CDR2 ANQGSEA. Trimming removed 5 bases from V and 4 bases from J, with 9 bases in between. The CDR3 length is 13 residues. The CDR3 protein is CSVPLGGANVLTF. CDR3 in DNA: TGCAGCGTTCCCTTGGGCGGGGCCAACGTCCTGACTTTC.

The sample holds one count of this clone. This chain links TRBV18 with TRBJ1-3; 7 bases fit TRBD1. The CDR3 is made up of 16 amino acids. The germline V gene has CDR1 KGHSH and CDR2 LQKENI. The trim removed 3 bases at V and 0 bases at J, leaving 5 bases unmatched. The CDR3 region is CASSPTGALSGNTIYF. CDR3 in DNA: TGTGCCAGCTCACCCACAGGGGCTCTCTCTGGAAACACCATATATTTT.

The chain has TRBV21-1 and TRBJ1-4; the table calls TRBD1, which could not be checked here. TRBV21-1 represents a pseudogene. The CDR3 covers 17 residues. CDR3 amino acids: CASSKGQGAPANEKLFF. The DNA of the CDR3 is TGTGCCAGCAGCAAAGGACAGGGGGCGCCGGCTAATGAAAAACTGTTTTTT.

The rearrangement links TRBV3-1 (or the pseudogene TRBV3-2) to TRBJ2-5; 11 nucleotides match TRBD2. The germline CDR1 and CDR2 sequences are LGHDT and YNNKEL (reference sequence). This CDR3 spans 16 amino acids. Losses at the gene ends were 5 bases for V and 2 bases for J; bases not matched to a gene: 7. The CDR3, as DNA: TGTGCCAGCAGCTCCTTAGCGGGGGGGCATCAAGAGACCCAGTACTTC. This translates into CASSSLAGGHQETQYF.

This clone was found once. The V gene is TRBV15, the J gene TRBJ1-2, with 7 bases lining up with TRBD1. The germline V gene has CDR1 LNHNV and CDR2 YYDKDF (reference sequence). V gave up 0 bases and J gave up 4 bases; unmatched junction bases: 5. This CDR3 comprises 15 residues. The CDR3 bases are TGTGCCACCAGCAGAGATCAGACAGGGAGCTATGGCTACACCTTC. Amino acid sequence: CATSRDQTGSYGYTF.

About this clone itself: This specimen includes other DNA sequences encoding the same CDR3. The chain employs TRBV30 and TRBJ1-1; 8 nucleotides align to TRBD1. Trimming cost V 3 bases and J 3 bases; bases outside gene matches: 3. CDR1 is GTSNPN, CDR2 SVGIG, per germline (reference sequence). The CDR3 consists of 13 residues. For the CDR3, the DNA is TGTGCCTGGAGCCCGGACAGGGACACTGAAGCTTTCTTT. Translated, it gives CAWSPDRDTEAFF.

This chain uses TRBV2 with TRBJ1-6; 11 nucleotides agree with TRBD1. This CDR3 is built from 15 residues. CDR1 is SNHLY and CDR2 is FYNNEI in the germline V gene. V trimming: 6 bases; J trimming: 9 bases; junction bases outside the gene matches: 7. The CDR3 sequence is CASRDRTGGSSPLHF. As DNA, the CDR3 is TGTGCCAGCAGGGATCGGACAGGGGGCAGTTCACCCCTCCACTTT.

This clone appeared a single time. The J gene is TRBJ2-1, the V gene TRBV5-1; maybe TRBD1 (6 bases). The V gene's germline CDR1 is SGHRS and CDR2 YFSETQ. The CDR3 spans 15 residues. Trimming removed 6 bases at V and 6 bases at J, with 19 bases between. CDR3 DNA sequence: TGCGCCAGCACCGACGAGTCAGGGGCCCCCAATGAGCAGTTCTTC. Its translation: CASTDESGAPNEQFF.

In its sample, this clone was seen a few times. V usage is TRBV3-1 (or the pseudogene TRBV3-2) and J usage is TRBJ1-3; D remains unclear. Germline assignment: CDR1 LGHDT and CDR2 YNNKEL (reference sequence). V gave up 6 bases and J gave up 1 base, with 10 bases separating them. The length of the CDR3 is 14 residues. The CDR3 sequence is CASRPGGSGNTIYF. In DNA, the CDR3 is TGTGCCAGCAGACCGGGAGGGTCTGGAAACACCATATATTTT.

The J gene is TRBJ2-2, the V gene TRBV7-2, with TRBD2 identical over 7 bases. The CDR3 contains 12 residues. After removal of 2 bases from V and 13 bases from J, the junction contained 4 bases not matched to a gene. From germline, CDR1 is SGHTA and CDR2 FQGNSA. CDR3 loop: CASSLLADTLFF. The CDR3 region has the DNA TGTGCCAGCAGCTTACTAGCGGACACGCTGTTTTTT.

This chain links TRBV7-8 with TRBJ1-2, with a possible D match to TRBD1 (5 bases). CDR1 SGHVS and CDR2 FQNEAQ come from the germline V gene. V was clipped by 5 bases and J by 0 bases, with 10 bases between them. CDR3 length: 14 amino acids. The CDR3 is CASSAGFPNYGYTF. The CDR3 DNA follows: TGTGCCAGCAGCGCAGGGTTCCCTAACTATGGCTACACCTTC.

The V call is TRBV2, the J call TRBJ1-1; a possible D gene is TRBD1 (6 bases). In germline, CDR1 is SNHLY, CDR2 FYNNEI. V lost 5 bases, J lost 0 bases, and 10 bases lay in between. This CDR3 comprises 14 residues. CDR3 coding DNA: TGTGCCAGCAGTTACGGGACATTGAACACTGAAGCTTTCTTT. Its translation: CASSYGTLNTEAFF.

The chain recombines TRBV7-9 with TRBJ1-6; D remains unclear. CDR1 and CDR2 (germline): SEHNR, FQNEAQ (reference sequence). The CDR3 has 13 residues. Trimming shortened V by 7 bases and J by 10 bases, and 14 bases separated the two germline ends. The CDR3 is CASTFNRGSPLHF. The CDR3 bases are TGTGCCAGCACCTTTAATCGAGGGTCACCCCTCCACTTT.